One sample yielded the 28 T cell receptor beta chains listed below, sequenced in a study of breast tumors, draining lymph nodes, adjacent tissues. TCRdb passed the multiplex PCR reads through MiXCR, listing each CDR3 protein once. The repertoire includes about 35,000 distinct CDR3 sequences, approximately 37% of them detected once, and approximately 11% sits in the top ten. The sequenced sample consisted of breast tumor tissue. Every receptor here comes from a female donor with breast cancer. Some clones in this sample may be carry-over from other donors' samples.

This clonotype was seen at least ten times. This rearrangement joins TRBV6-5 to TRBJ2-7; 9 bases are a match to TRBD2. Looked up from germline, CDR1 is MNHEY and CDR2 is SVGAGI. This CDR3 is built from 15 residues. Germline trimming cut 10 bases from V and 2 bases from J; bases unmatched to any gene: 12. The CDR3 DNA is TGTGCCACCCCCAAAAGACTAGCGGCTGCCTACGAGCAGTACTTC. Encoded protein: CATPKRLAAAYEQYF.

The chain uses TRBV7-9 and TRBJ2-1, with TRBD2 matching over 12 bases. The CDR3 is 19 amino acids. The germline V gene encodes CDR1 SEHNR and CDR2 FQNEAQ (reference sequence). V lost 0 bases, J lost 1 base, and 7 bases stayed unmatched. The CDR3 sequence is CASSLAAMLAGGSYNEQFF. CDR3 DNA: TGTGCCAGCAGCTTAGCGGCGATGCTAGCGGGAGGGTCCTACAATGAGCAGTTCTTC.

On this clonotype: A read error is possible here, since a much larger clone lies one base away. As the CDR3 is not closed by the conserved phenylalanine or tryptophan, this likely results from a read error. The J gene is TRBJ2-1, the V gene TRBV7-9, with D possibly matching TRBD2 (6 bases). Trimming took 5 bases from V and 0 from J, leaving 14 bases between them. Germline-derived CDR1 and CDR2 are SEHNR and FQNEAQ (reference sequence). The CDR3 length is 16 residues. The CDR3 sequence: CASSVGGSSSYNEQFL. CDR3 in DNA: TGTGCCAGCAGCGTCGGGGGTTCTAGCTCCTACAATGAGCAGTTCCTC.

This clonotype has at least ten counts. The chain links TRBV10-2 to TRBJ2-7, with 11 nucleotides matching TRBD2. The CDR3 runs to 14 residues. V was pared by 4 bases and J by 6 bases, with 5 bases of the junction left unmatched. Per germline, CDR1 WSHSY and CDR2 SAAADI. CDR3 region: CASSATSGKGEQYF. Written as DNA, the CDR3 is TGCGCCAGCAGTGCGACTAGCGGGAAAGGCGAGCAGTACTTC.

This rearrangement joins TRBV7-9 to TRBJ1-4; no clear D gene. With 1 base removed from V and 2 bases from J, the gap between germline ends came to 5 bases. CDR3 size: 14 residues. CDR1 is SEHNR, CDR2 FQNEAQ, per germline (reference sequence). CDR3 amino acids: CASSLEVTNEKLFF. CDR3 sequence (DNA): TGTGCCAGCAGCTTAGAAGTTACTAATGAAAAACTGTTTTTT.

This clonotype occurred many times. V usage is TRBV20-1 and J usage is TRBJ1-5, with a tentative D call TRBD1 (5 bases). Germline CDR1 and CDR2: DFQATT and SNEGSKA (reference sequence). This CDR3 comprises 13 residues. Trimming pared 6 bases from V and 2 bases from J, leaving 11 bases between. The CDR3 DNA follows: TGCAGTGCCGGGGGGAAGGGCAATCAGCCCCAGCATTTT. Protein product: CSAGGKGNQPQHF.

This clonotype was recorded at least ten times. This chain uses TRBV5-4 with TRBJ2-7; D uncertain. The V gene's germline CDR1 is SGHNT and CDR2 YYREEE (reference sequence). This CDR3 comprises 13 residues. Trimming left V 0 bases short and J 3 bases short, with 7 bases between. CDR3 coding DNA: TGTGCCAGCAGCTTGGAACCAGACTACGAGCAGTACTTC. It translates to CASSLEPDYEQYF.

In its sample, this clonotype ranks as large (0.1 to 1%). The rearrangement links TRBV6-1 to TRBJ1-4, with 8 bases fitting TRBD1. V was clipped by 6 bases and J by 5 bases; unmatched bases: 8. The CDR3 totals 15 residues. Germline V gives CDR1 MNHNS, CDR2 SASEGT. The CDR3 nucleotides are TGTGCCAGCAGGAACGGACAGGGAGAAAATGAAAAACTGTTTTTT. The encoded protein is CASRNGQGENEKLFF.

This clonotype was seen ten or more times. This chain connects TRBV29-1 to TRBJ2-1; D uncertain. Germline V gene data show CDR1 as SQVTM and CDR2 as ANQGSEA. This CDR3 spans 12 amino acids. V shed 0 bases and J shed 2 bases, with 2 bases lying between them. CDR3 region: CSVEEAYNEQFF. The CDR3, as DNA: TGCAGCGTTGAAGAAGCCTACAATGAGCAGTTCTTC.

The V gene is TRBV19, the J gene TRBJ1-1, with 8 bases that match TRBD1. The CDR3 runs 16 residues. Per germline, CDR1 LNHDA and CDR2 SQIVND (reference sequence). With V trimmed by 5 bases and J by 0 bases, 8 bases remained unmatched. CDR3 protein: CASSPRQGQMNTEAFF. DNA for the CDR3: TGTGCCAGTAGTCCCCGACAGGGGCAGATGAACACTGAAGCTTTCTTT.

The CDR3 DNA reads as TGTGCCAGCAGTTCCTCGGCTAGCGGGCGCACAGATACGCAGTATTTT. It is translated as CASSSSASGRTDTQYF. This sequence joins TRBV12-3 or TRBV12-4 and TRBJ2-3; 8 bases are shared with TRBD2. This CDR3 is built from 16 residues. J gave up 1 base and V 4 bases, and 7 bases lay outside the gene matches.

The V and J genes are TRBV3-1 and TRBJ2-7; D call uncertain. The CDR3 spans 11 residues. The V end was cut by 6 bases, the J end by 3 bases, with 6 bases between. Germline V gene data show CDR1 as LGHDT and CDR2 as YNNKEL (reference sequence). CDR3 region: CASRGSYEQYF. The CDR3 nucleotides are TGTGCCAGCAGAGGTAGCTACGAGCAGTACTTC.

This clonotype showed up just once. V and J are TRBV5-1 and TRBJ2-7; 11 nucleotides match TRBD2. V was pared by 0 bases and J by 7 bases, with 6 bases of the junction left unmatched. The germline V gene has CDR1 SGHRS and CDR2 YFSETQ. This CDR3 comprises 15 residues. CDR3 amino acids: CASSLVLAGGGEQYF. In DNA form, the CDR3 reads TGCGCCAGCAGCTTGGTCCTAGCGGGAGGTGGTGAGCAGTACTTC.

A word on this clonotype: Its ends do not fully match the called genes, so a read error is possible. The chain carries TRBV6-2 or TRBV6-3 and TRBJ2-6, with 8 bases identical to TRBD1. The CDR3 contains 15 residues. Germline V gives CDR1 MNHEY, CDR2 SVGEGT. In DNA form, the CDR3 reads TGTGCCAGCAGATCAGGGGGCTCTGGGGCCAACGTCCCGACTTTC. Amino acids: CASRSGGSGANVPTF.

This clonotype appeared many times. V and J are TRBV20-1 and TRBJ2-5, with 10 nucleotides matching TRBD1. V trimming: 6 bases; J trimming: 5 bases; junction bases outside the gene matches: 9. Germline CDR1 and CDR2: DFQATT and SNEGSKA (reference sequence). The CDR3 length is 14 residues. The CDR3 sequence is CSANRQGAYETQYF. Written as DNA, the CDR3 is TGCAGTGCCAACCGACAGGGGGCGTATGAGACCCAGTACTTC.

The V gene is TRBV11-2, the J gene TRBJ2-7, with D possibly being TRBD1 or TRBD2 (5 bases each). The CDR3 is 15 residues long. V lost 4 bases to trimming and J lost 4 bases, with 17 bases between them. Germline CDR1 is SGHAT and CDR2 is FQNNGV. The CDR3 DNA follows: TGTGCCAGCAGCTCACCGGGACCATCCCTTTACGAGCAGTACTTC. It codes for CASSSPGPSLYEQYF.

V and J are TRBV7-2 and TRBJ2-1; 9 bases fit TRBD1. Trimming removed 5 bases from V and 8 bases from J; junction bases left unmatched: 4. CDR1 is SGHTA, CDR2 FQGNSA, per germline. The CDR3 has 13 residues. The CDR3: CASSPDRGDEQFF. In DNA form, the CDR3 reads TGTGCCAGCAGCCCGGACAGGGGTGATGAGCAGTTCTTC.

This clonotype was recorded many times. The V and J genes are TRBV20-1 and TRBJ1-6; D ambiguous. The CDR3 has 14 amino acids. Trimming took 3 bases from V and 7 from J, leaving 13 bases between them. Germline V gives CDR1 DFQATT, CDR2 SNEGSKA (reference sequence). In nucleotides, the CDR3 is TGCAGTGCTAGCCCTGGGCGGGAGAATTCACCCCTCCACTTT. Translation: CSASPGRENSPLHF.

Turning to this clonotype: Just one base apart from a much larger clone, this may be a read error. The chain carries TRBV6-6 and TRBJ2-5; 13 positions agree with TRBD2. The length of the CDR3 is 15 residues. The germline CDR1 and CDR2 sequences are MNHNY and SVGAGI (reference sequence). CDR3 in amino acids: CASRGTSGTEEAQYF. For the CDR3, the DNA is TGTGCCAGCAGAGGGACTAGCGGGACCGAAGAGGCCCAGTACTTC.

This clonotype was counted at least ten times. V gene TRBV6-5 combines with J gene TRBJ2-5; 13 nucleotides agree with TRBD2. Germline V gene lookup returns CDR1 MNHEY and CDR2 SVGAGI. Trimming at V came to 5 bases and at J to 5 bases, leaving 8 bases not matched to a gene. The CDR3 extends over 16 amino acids. CDR3 residues: CASSRRLAGGFETQYF. CDR3 bases: TGTGCCAGCAGTAGGAGACTAGCGGGAGGATTTGAGACCCAGTACTTC.

J is TRBJ2-5 and V is TRBV5-1; weak D call: TRBD1 (6 bases). Looked up from germline, CDR1 is SGHRS and CDR2 is YFSETQ. With 0 bases removed from V and 2 bases from J, the gap between germline ends came to 11 bases. The CDR3 is 15 residues long. CDR3: CASSLEQGRQETQYF. DNA for the CDR3: TGCGCCAGCAGCTTGGAACAGGGACGTCAAGAGACCCAGTACTTC.

In this sample, this clonotype turned up many times. V gene TRBV5-6 combines with J gene TRBJ2-5; 15 bases are a match to TRBD2. Germline V gives CDR1 SGHDT, CDR2 YYEEEE. V shed 4 bases and J 4 bases; nucleotides not matched to a gene: 8. This CDR3 is built from 17 residues. CDR3 sequence (DNA): TGTGCCAGCAGCCGCTCGGGACTAGCGGGAGGAGTAGAGACCCAGTACTTC. Residues: CASSRSGLAGGVETQYF. Combining the CDR3 with reference TRBV5-6 and TRBJ2-5 gives the whole variable domain DAGVTQSPTHLIKTRGQQVTLRCSPKSGHDTVSWYQQALGQGPQFIFQYYEEEERQRGNFPDRFSGHQFPNYSSELNVNALLLGDSALYLCASSRSGLAGGVETQYFGPGTRLLVL.

The J gene is TRBJ1-3, the V gene TRBV6-6, with a weak D call TRBD1 (6 bases). Trimming removed 2 bases from V and 4 bases from J, with 12 bases in between. There are 15 residues in the CDR3. From germline, CDR1 is MNHNY and CDR2 SVGAGI (reference sequence). CDR3 nucleotide sequence: TGTGCCAGCAGTTACCCCACAGGGAACGGAAACACCATATATTTT. Protein product: CASSYPTGNGNTIYF.

The table lists this clonotype with many counts. The J gene is TRBJ2-1, the V gene TRBV12-3 or TRBV12-4, with TRBD1 identical over 8 bases. V shed 0 bases and J 4 bases; nucleotides not matched to a gene: 2. The CDR3 contains 15 residues. The CDR3 loop is CASSLATGGYNEQFF. The CDR3 DNA sequence: TGTGCCAGCAGTTTAGCCACAGGGGGGTACAATGAGCAGTTCTTC.

This clonotype came up many times. The chain has TRBV29-1 and TRBJ2-5; D tentatively fits TRBD1 or TRBD2 (5 bases each). CDR3 size: 14 residues. V dropped 5 bases and J dropped 3 bases, with 16 bases sitting between them. Germline assignment: CDR1 SQVTM and CDR2 ANQGSEA. The CDR3 DNA follows: TGCAGCGTTCTAACGAGGGGCAGGGAAGAGACCCAGTACTTC. Amino acid sequence: CSVLTRGREETQYF. Filled out from reference TRBV29-1 and TRBJ2-5, the complete variable domain reads SAVISQKPSRDICQRGTSLTIQCQVDSQVTMMFWYRQQPGQSLTLIATANQGSEATYESGFVIDKFPISRPNLTFSTLTVSNMSPEDSSIYLCSVLTRGREETQYFGPGTRLLVL.

Regarding this clonotype: Because it lacks the conserved phenylalanine or tryptophan at the end, this CDR3 is likely a read error. This chain joins TRBV19 and TRBJ2-2, with D possibly being TRBD2 (5 bases). This CDR3 contains 14 residues. CDR1 and CDR2 (germline): LNHDA, SQIVND (reference sequence). The CDR3 spells CASIRESNTEELFS. The CDR3 nucleotides are TGTGCCAGTATAAGGGAGTCGAACACCGAGGAGCTGTTTTCT.

A remark on this clonotype: Since a much larger clone is just one base distant, this may be a read error. The genes are TRBV7-9 and TRBJ2-5; 7 bases map to TRBD2. The length of the CDR3 is 13 residues. V was clipped by 6 bases and J by 5 bases; unmatched bases: 6. The germline CDR1 and CDR2 sequences are SEHNR and FQNEAQ (reference sequence). The CDR3 is CASSYVGGETQYF. CDR3 nucleotides: TGTGCCAGCAGTTACGTGGGGGGGGAGACCCAGTACTTC.

Ten or more counts support this clonotype. The chain joins TRBV11-2 to TRBJ2-5; 7 nucleotides line up with TRBD1. Germline-derived CDR1 and CDR2 are SGHAT and FQNNGV. This CDR3 comprises 13 residues. V shed 1 base, J shed 8 bases, and the junction held 4 bases outside the gene matches. CDR3 coding DNA: TGTGCCAGCAGCTTAGGGGACAGCGTAACCCAGTACTTC. Translating it yields CASSLGDSVTQYF.